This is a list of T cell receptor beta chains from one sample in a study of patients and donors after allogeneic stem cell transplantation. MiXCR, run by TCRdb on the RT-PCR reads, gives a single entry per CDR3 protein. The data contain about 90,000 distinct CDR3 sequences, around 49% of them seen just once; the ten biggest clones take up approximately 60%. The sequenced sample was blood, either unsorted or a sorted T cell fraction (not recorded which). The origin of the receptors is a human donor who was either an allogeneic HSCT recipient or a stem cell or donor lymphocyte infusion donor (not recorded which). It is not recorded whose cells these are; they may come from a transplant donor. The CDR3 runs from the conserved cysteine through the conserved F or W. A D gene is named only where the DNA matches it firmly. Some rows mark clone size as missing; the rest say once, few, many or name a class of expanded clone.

CASRPRDRDSGANVLTF	TGTGCCAGCAGGCCACGGGACAGGGACTCTGGGGCCAACGTCCTGACTTTC	TRBD1	-	TRBV12-3/TRBV12-4	TRBJ2-6
CAISGPPLSDTQYF	TGTGCCATCAGTGGGCCTCCCCTTTCCGATACGCAGTATTTT	-	-	TRBV10-3	TRBJ2-3
CAISAGQGVSQPQHF	TGTGCCATCAGCGCCGGACAGGGTGTTTCTCAGCCCCAGCATTTT	TRBD1	-	TRBV10-3	TRBJ1-5
CSVRDRQGGEKLFF	TGCAGTGTTAGAGATCGGCAGGGAGGTGAAAAACTGTTTTTT	-	-	TRBV20-1	TRBJ1-4
CASSLEEGTEAFF	TGTGCCAGCTCACTGGAGGAGGGCACTGAAGCTTTCTTT	-	-	TRBV18	TRBJ1-1
CATTSGSYNEQFF	TGTGCCACGACTAGCGGGAGTTACAATGAGCAGTTCTTC	TRBD2	-	TRBV15	TRBJ2-1
CASSLRAGPNYGYTF	TGTGCCAGCAGCTTAAGGGCAGGGCCGAACTATGGCTACACCTTC	-	few	TRBV7-9	TRBJ1-2
CATSREEGGTPLGGYGYTF	TGTGCCACCAGCAGAGAAGAGGGGGGGACTCCCTTAGGAGGCTATGGCTACACCTTC	-	few	TRBV15	TRBJ1-2
CASSQDRGVTEAFF	TGCGCCAGCAGCCAGGACAGGGGTGTCACTGAAGCTTTCTTT	TRBD1	-	TRBV4-3	TRBJ1-1
CASSFRNTIYF	TGTGCCAGCAGTTTCAGAAACACCATATATTTT	-	few	TRBV12-3/TRBV12-4	TRBJ1-3
CSADRQGYYSPLHF	TGCAGTGCAGACAGACAGGGGTACTATTCACCCCTCCACTTT	TRBD1	few	TRBV20-1	TRBJ1-6
CASRGKNEAFF	TGTGCCAGCAGAGGGAAGAATGAAGCTTTCTTT	-	few	TRBV6-6	TRBJ1-1
CASSYSRPAFF	TGTGCCAGCAGTTACTCGAGACCGGCTTTCTTT	-	-	TRBV6-5	TRBJ1-1
CASSFFGQIYNSPLHF	TGTGCCAGCAGTTTCTTCGGCCAGATATATAATTCACCCCTCCACTTT	-	few	TRBV27	TRBJ1-6
CASSGISGNTIYF	TGTGCCAGCAGCGGTATCTCTGGAAACACCATATATTTT	-	few	TRBV9	TRBJ1-3
CASSQGVDRNTEAFF	TGTGCCAGCAGCCAAGGTGTTGACAGGAACACTGAAGCTTTCTTT	-	few	TRBV3-1	TRBJ1-1
CASSLYRQPQHF	TGTGCCAGCAGCTTATACCGTCAGCCCCAGCATTTT	-	few	TRBV7-2	TRBJ1-5
CSALPVGEKLFF	TGCAGTGCTCTCCCCGTGGGTGAAAAACTGTTTTTT	-	few	TRBV20-1	TRBJ1-4
CASSLTSGMAGELFF	TGTGCCAGCAGCCTCACTAGCGGGATGGCCGGGGAGCTGTTTTTT	TRBD2	-	TRBV12-3/TRBV12-4	TRBJ2-2
CASSQASGQGARQPQHF	TGCGCCAGCAGCCAAGCGTCTGGACAGGGGGCGAGACAGCCCCAGCATTTT	TRBD1	-	TRBV4-1	TRBJ1-5
CASSLSPEGTEAFF	TGTGCCAGCAGTTTAAGCCCGGAGGGAACTGAAGCTTTCTTT	-	-	TRBV28	TRBJ1-1
CAITREGYGYTF	TGTGCCATCACGAGGGAGGGCTATGGCTACACCTTC	-	-	TRBV10-3	TRBJ1-2
CASSSSGGTQYF	TGTGCCAGCAGCTCAAGCGGGGGTACGCAGTATTTT	TRBD2	-	TRBV5-6	TRBJ2-3
CASSLPPGHWNSPLHF	TGTGCCAGCAGTTTACCGCCAGGCCACTGGAATTCACCCCTCCACTTT	-	-	TRBV12-3/TRBV12-4	TRBJ1-6
CASSLRSMNTEAFF	TGTGCCAGCAGCTTGAGGTCCATGAACACTGAAGCTTTCTTT	-	-	TRBV5-6	TRBJ1-1
CASSPGQGGRLPTGYTF	TGTGCCAGCAGCCCGGGACAGGGAGGAAGGTTGCCGACGGGCTACACCTTC	TRBD1	-	TRBV9	TRBJ1-2
CAWLIPGHYYGYTF	TGTGCCTGGTTAATTCCCGGACATTACTATGGCTACACCTTC	-	-	TRBV30	TRBJ1-2
CSARDLLQGDTEAFF	TGCAGTGCTAGAGATCTCCTACAGGGAGACACTGAAGCTTTCTTT	-	-	TRBV20-1	TRBJ1-1
CASSSSPGTGRIYGYTF	TGCGCCAGCAGCTCATCTCCCGGGACAGGGCGGATCTATGGCTACACCTTC	TRBD1	few	TRBV5-1	TRBJ1-2
CSARVGRDNQPQHF	TGCAGTGCTAGGGTGGGGCGGGACAATCAGCCCCAGCATTTT	-	once	TRBV20-1	TRBJ1-5
CAISESDGQVQHEKLFF	TGTGCCATCAGTGAGTCCGATGGACAGGTCCAGCATGAAAAACTGTTTTTT	TRBD1	-	TRBV10-3	TRBJ1-4
CASSSLGGSVYEQYF	TGTGCCAGCAGTTCCCTAGGGGGTTCGGTCTACGAGCAGTACTTC	-	-	TRBV28	TRBJ2-7
CASSFPLKVNEKLFF	TGTGCCAGCAGCTTCCCCCTCAAAGTTAATGAAAAACTGTTTTTT	-	-	TRBV7-9	TRBJ1-4
CSASFQGRAKNIQYF	TGCAGTGCTAGTTTCCAGGGGCGGGCCAAAAACATTCAGTACTTC	-	once	TRBV20-1	TRBJ2-4
CASRRKGGENTEAFF	TGTGCCAGCAGACGAAAGGGGGGCGAGAACACTGAAGCTTTCTTT	-	few	TRBV25-1	TRBJ1-1
CASSSNRDTEAFF	TGTGCCAGCTCATCAAACAGGGACACTGAAGCTTTCTTT	-	-	TRBV18	TRBJ1-1
CASSSNRGPTEAFF	TGTGCCAGCAGCTCAAATCGGGGGCCTACTGAAGCTTTCTTT	-	few	TRBV7-8	TRBJ1-1
CASSENRGYGYTF	TGTGCCAGCAGCGAGAACAGGGGTTATGGCTACACCTTC	TRBD1	-	TRBV12-3/TRBV12-4	TRBJ1-2
CASSFRGDVRNNEQFF	TGCGCCAGCAGCTTCAGAGGGGATGTTAGAAACAATGAGCAGTTCTTC	-	-	TRBV5-1	TRBJ2-1
CASSQTPVGRVEAFF	TGTGCCAGCAGCCAAACCCCGGTGGGGCGGGTCGAAGCTTTCTTT	-	few	TRBV3-1	TRBJ1-1
CASSSESTGQPQHF	TGTGCCAGCAGTTCGGAATCCACTGGGCAACCCCAGCATTTT	-	few	TRBV27	TRBJ1-5
CASSQVNNSPLHF	TGTGCCAGCAGTCAGGTCAATAATTCACCCCTCCACTTT	-	-	TRBV12-3/TRBV12-4	TRBJ1-6
CASSELAGASYNEQFF	TGTGCCAGCAGCGAACTAGCGGGAGCTTCCTACAATGAGCAGTTCTTC	TRBD2	once	TRBV2	TRBJ2-1
CASRDGINYGYTF	TGTGCCAGCAGAGACGGGATTAACTATGGCTACACCTTC	-	-	TRBV12-3/TRBV12-4	TRBJ1-2
CASSAGNAGKLFF	TGTGCCAGCAGTGCAGGGAATGCGGGAAAACTGTTTTTT	-	-	TRBV25-1	TRBJ1-4
CASSQLPGLGYQPQHF	TGCGCCAGCAGCCAGTTACCGGGCCTCGGGTATCAGCCCCAGCATTTT	-	-	TRBV4-1	TRBJ1-5
CATSRDGQSNTEAFF	TGTGCCACCAGCAGGGACGGACAGAGCAACACTGAAGCTTTCTTT	-	few	TRBV15	TRBJ1-1
CASRRDVSYEQYF	TGCGCCAGCAGGCGAGATGTTTCCTACGAGCAGTACTTC	-	-	TRBV4-1	TRBJ2-7
CSSRDTEAFF	TGCAGCAGCAGGGACACTGAAGCTTTCTTT	-	-	TRBV29-1	TRBJ1-1
CASSLERPGSYNSPLHF	TGCGCCAGCAGCTTGGAGCGGCCGGGGTCCTATAATTCACCCCTCCACTTT	-	few	TRBV5-1	TRBJ1-6
CASSQETGGKAFF	TGTGCCAGCAGCCAAGAGACAGGGGGGAAAGCTTTCTTT	TRBD1	-	TRBV3-1	TRBJ1-1
CSARQTDNEKLFF	TGCAGTGCCAGACAGACAGATAATGAAAAACTGTTTTTT	-	few	TRBV20-1	TRBJ1-4
CASKGPALNQPQHF	TGTGCCAGCAAAGGACCGGCCCTCAATCAGCCCCAGCATTTT	-	few	TRBV12-3/TRBV12-4	TRBJ1-5
CASSYSTDSRLMNEQYF	TGTGCCAGCAGTTACTCGACGGACAGCCGGCTAATGAACGAGCAGTACTTC	-	-	TRBV6-5	TRBJ2-7
CASSQDTPGQGNQPQHF	TGCGCCAGCAGCCAAGATACTCCGGGACAGGGGAATCAGCCCCAGCATTTT	TRBD1	-	TRBV4-3	TRBJ1-5
CASTQTETYYEQYF	TGTGCCAGCACCCAGACAGAAACCTACTACGAGCAGTACTTC	-	-	TRBV6-6	TRBJ2-7
CASSLSRNTEAFF	TGTGCCAGCAGTTTATCCAGGAACACTGAAGCTTTCTTT	-	-	TRBV12-3/TRBV12-4	TRBJ1-1
CASSLGPAKNIQYF	TGTGCCAGCAGCTTAGGGCCAGCCAAAAACATTCAGTACTTC	-	-	TRBV7-2	TRBJ2-4
CASSFYGQYSNQPQHF	TGTGCCAGCAGTTTCTACGGACAGTATAGCAATCAGCCCCAGCATTTT	-	-	TRBV7-2	TRBJ1-5